The 5 T cell receptor beta chains given below trace back to one sample, sequenced in a study of blood T cell repertoires in COVID-19. Only in-frame clones appear in the TCRdb table, and some are missing; sequencing was by immunoSEQ multiplex PCR. The repertoire holds roughly 19,000 clones, with about 87% as singletons. Sequencing used PBMCs or T cells enriched from blood (not recorded which). The receptor set was obtained from a woman between 25 and 40 years old who had recovered from COVID-19.

In this sample, this clone turned up a few times. The chain combines TRBV2 with TRBJ2-1; 7 nucleotides match TRBD1. The CDR3 loop spans 15 amino acids. Germline V CDR1 and CDR2: SNHLY, FYNNEI. V was pared by 3 bases and J by 1 base, with 3 bases of the junction left unmatched. CDR3 in amino acids: CASSDAGGSYNEQFF. The CDR3 nucleotides are TGTGCCAGCAGTGACGCAGGGGGTTCCTACAATGAGCAGTTCTTC.

This chain links TRBV4-1 with TRBJ1-5; a possible D gene is TRBD1 (5 bases). Germline V gives CDR1 MGHRA, CDR2 YSYEKL. This CDR3 has 17 amino acids. With 0 bases removed from V and 2 bases from J, the gap between germline ends came to 14 bases. In DNA form, the CDR3 reads TGCGCCAGCAGCCAAGATCTAAACGGGGGGGGCAATCAGCCCCAGCATTTT. Residues: CASSQDLNGGGNQPQHF.

This sequence joins TRBV6-4 and TRBJ2-3; TRBD2 agrees at 11 bases. The CDR3 consists of 15 residues. CDR1 and CDR2 (germline): MRHNA, SNTAGT. Germline trimming cut 6 bases from V and 2 bases from J; bases unmatched to any gene: 4. CDR3 bases: TGTGCCAGCAGCCGTAGCGGGGGGGCCACAGATACGCAGTATTTT. Encoded protein: CASSRSGGATDTQYF.

V and J are TRBV29-1 and TRBJ1-2; perhaps TRBD1 as D (6 bases). The V gene lost 7 bases and the J gene lost 4 bases, with 19 bases spanning the gap. Germline-derived CDR1 and CDR2 are SQVTM and ANQGSEA. CDR3 length: 14 residues. DNA for the CDR3: TGCAGCGCCTCCCTTCTGGACAGCAGCTATGGCTACACCTTC. Translating it yields CSASLLDSSYGYTF.

V usage is TRBV24-1 and J usage is TRBJ1-1, with 8 bases aligning to TRBD1. Trimming removed 4 bases from V and 1 base from J; junction bases left unmatched: 1. CDR3 length: 14 amino acids. Germline V gene sequence: CDR1 KGHDR, CDR2 SFDVKD. The CDR3 sequence is CATSDGTGNTEAFF. CDR3 in DNA: TGTGCCACCAGTGACGGGACAGGGAACACTGAAGCTTTCTTT.